These T cell receptor beta chains were read from a single sample in a study of control samples from healthy donors and cancer patients. Some clones are missing from TCRdb's copy, which holds only in-frame ones; the method was immunoSEQ multiplex PCR. The repertoire holds some 150,000 clones, more than 85% seen once, with under 2.5% in the top ten. The sequenced material came from blood. These receptors were taken from a man between 50 and 59 years old in good health. Each CDR3 is given with its conserved first and last residue. A D gene is named only where the DNA matches it firmly. Rows may omit the clone size; those that give it use once, few, many or a size class.

size	V	J	D	DNA	CDR3
NA	TRBV12-3/TRBV12-4	TRBJ2-7	NA	TGTGCCAGCAGTTTGCTAGAGTCCGAGCAGTACTTC	CASSLLESEQYF
NA	TRBV5-1	TRBJ2-3	TRBD1	TGCGCCAGCAGCTTATACAGGGGGGCAGATACGCAGTATTTT	CASSLYRGADTQYF
NA	TRBV4-2	TRBJ2-3	NA	TGTGCCAGCAGCCATGCGGACCAAAGCACAGATACGCAGTATTTT	CASSHADQSTDTQYF
NA	TRBV9	TRBJ1-1	NA	TGTGCCAGCAGCGTAGCACCTACAGGGATCTTTGAAGCTTTCTTT	CASSVAPTGIFEAFF
NA	TRBV27	TRBJ1-3	NA	TGTGCCAACAGTTTAGGTTTCTCTGGAAACACCATATATTTT	CANSLGFSGNTIYF
once	TRBV5-1	TRBJ2-7	TRBD2	TGCGCCAGCAGCTGGTCGGGCGGGAGTAGCCACGAGCAGTACTTC	CASSWSGGSSHEQYF
NA	TRBV18	TRBJ1-3	NA	TGTGCCAGCTCACCACCCGCAGGGGTGAACACCATATATTTT	CASSPPAGVNTIYF
NA	TRBV11-2	TRBJ2-7	NA	TGTGCCAGCAGCTTAGTTTCAGGAGGGAGCGAGCAGTACTTC	CASSLVSGGSEQYF
few	TRBV15	TRBJ2-7	NA	TGTGCCACCAGCAGAGAAAGACACCACGAGCAGTACTTC	CATSRERHHEQYF
NA	TRBV6-5	TRBJ2-7	NA	TGTGCCAGCAGAGACAGAGCAACATACGAGCAGTACTTC	CASRDRATYEQYF
NA	TRBV4-1	TRBJ2-1	TRBD1	TGCGCCAGCAGCCAAGTTCAGGACAGGGTTAATGAGCAGTTCTTC	CASSQVQDRVNEQFF
NA	TRBV28	TRBJ2-1	NA	TGTGCCAGCAGTTCCTATGTAGGGAGCTCCTACAATGAGCAGTTCTTC	CASSSYVGSSYNEQFF
NA	TRBV18	TRBJ1-6	NA	TGTGCCAGCTCACCAACCCGGGAAGGGGATAATTCACCCCTCCACTTT	CASSPTREGDNSPLHF
NA	TRBV2	TRBJ2-7	NA	TGTGCCTTTGGGGCGGAAGAGCAGTACTTC	CAFGAEEQYF
NA	TRBV5-1	TRBJ2-3	TRBD2	TGCGCCAGCAGCTTTAATAGCGGGAGGGCCACTGATACGCAGTATTTT	CASSFNSGRATDTQYF
NA	TRBV2	TRBJ2-7	TRBD1	TGTGCCGCCGGGGCAGGGGGCTCCTACGAGCAGTACTTC	CAAGAGGSYEQYF
NA	TRBV5-4	TRBJ2-2	NA	TGTGCCAGCAGACCAGGGGCGGCCACCGGGGAGCTGTTTTTT	CASRPGAATGELFF
NA	TRBV6-5	TRBJ2-1	TRBD1	TGTGCCAGCAGTTACCCAGGGACAGGGGAAAATGAGCAGTTCTTC	CASSYPGTGENEQFF
NA	TRBV19	TRBJ1-5	NA	TGTGCCAGTACCCCTCGGGCGAACAATCAGCCCCAGCATTTT	CASTPRANNQPQHF
NA	TRBV6-1	TRBJ2-7	NA	TGTGCCAGCAGTGAAGCGAACAGGGCCCGCGAGCAGTACTTC	CASSEANRAREQYF
once	TRBV10-3	TRBJ2-5	NA	TGTGCCATGGCACCACTAGCCTCTTCGGAGACCCAGTACTTC	CAMAPLASSETQYF
NA	TRBV6-5	TRBJ1-6	NA	TGTGCCAGCAGCCGGGCGGGGACGTCGAATTCACCCCTCCACTTT	CASSRAGTSNSPLHF
NA	TRBV27	TRBJ2-7	TRBD1	TGTGCCAGTTCGGGACAGGGTTACGAGCAGTACTTC	CASSGQGYEQYF
NA	TRBV11-2	TRBJ2-7	NA	TGTGCCAGCAGCTTAGCTCCGGACCGCTCCTACGAGCAGTACTTC	CASSLAPDRSYEQYF
NA	TRBV19	TRBJ2-1	TRBD1	TGTGCCAGTAGCCCTCGCCGGGACAGGGTCCATGAGCAGTTCTTC	CASSPRRDRVHEQFF
NA	TRBV30	TRBJ2-5	TRBD2	TGTGCCTGGAGTCCGGGACTAGCTCTGGGACAAGAGACCCAGTACTTC	CAWSPGLALGQETQYF
NA	TRBV5-1	TRBJ2-7	NA	TGCGCCAGCAGCCCCGGGACATTTCCCTACGAGCAGTACTTC	CASSPGTFPYEQYF
NA	TRBV28	TRBJ1-2	NA	TGTGCCAGCAGTTTAAAGGGGTATGGCTACACCTTC	CASSLKGYGYTF
NA	TRBV19	TRBJ2-1	NA	TGTGCCATACGGGGCGGGATGCGTAATGAGCAGTTCTTC	CAIRGGMRNEQFF
NA	TRBV15	TRBJ2-6	NA	TGTGCCACCAGCAGATTTCAGGGGGCCAACGTCCTGACTTTC	CATSRFQGANVLTF
NA	TRBV7-9	TRBJ1-2	TRBD1	TGTGCCAGCAGTCCCGGGGACAGGGACTATGGCTACACCTTC	CASSPGDRDYGYTF
NA	TRBV12-3/TRBV12-4	TRBJ2-7	NA	TGTGCCAGCAGTCTGACCTACGAGCAGTACTTC	CASSLTYEQYF
few	TRBV3-1/TRBV3-2	TRBJ2-7	NA	TGTGCCAGCAGCCGCCTGAGCTACGAGCAGTACTTC	CASSRLSYEQYF
NA	TRBV5-1	TRBJ2-2	NA	TGCGCCAGCAGAGGGGTGGGAGGAGAGAGCACCGGGGAGCTGTTTTTT	CASRGVGGESTGELFF
NA	TRBV5-5	TRBJ2-5	NA	TGTGCCAGCACCCCGGGGATAGTGGAGACCCAGTACTTC	CASTPGIVETQYF